This TCR beta chain was captured in a study of cytomegalovirus exposure and HLA in healthy donors (dated by TCRdb to 2016 to 2017). Regarding the study in general: The 500 to 800 repertoires of the first cohort and the roughly 120 validation repertoires were produced on the same platform, according to a later analysis. The aim of the study was to test whether cataloging public T cell receptors could identify signatures of past pathogen exposure. High-throughput TCR immunosequencing, statistical association of individual TCRs with disease status, and machine learning were combined to predict cytomegalovirus infection status. Along with the approximately 700-subject first cohort, a separate validation cohort of over a hundred different subjects was used. The paper's findings and limits, for the study overall: While some public TCRs were present in many individuals, most TCR sequences turned up only very rarely across donors. In both the original and validation cohorts, the classifier was reported to diagnose cytomegalovirus status with high specificity and sensitivity. In vitro tests confirmed that a few of the cytomegalovirus-associated TCR beta chains recognize cytomegalovirus antigens. All 120 or so repertoires were used to score co-occurrence in the validation cohort in a later analysis, because that analysis had no HLA typing for the cohort. In a later analysis, TCRs clustered in the first cohort were found to also tend to co-occur in the 130 or so validation repertoires, with approximately 95% of cluster scores above 0. In the study, 150 to 200 TCR beta chains were listed as associated with cytomegalovirus. The authors suggested that the approach could potentially be extended to other disease states and immunological phenotypes.

This clone was observed a single time. What this receptor recognizes is not known. Base qualities are not at hand, and no much larger clone is one base apart. The germline V and J ends show losses of 4 bases and 3 bases respectively, and no gene match explains 6 bases of the junction. From the cysteine through the phenylalanine, the CDR3 covers 15 amino acids. Only the CDR3 DNA stays, 45 bases, in frame from base 1. The CDR1 and CDR2 encoded by the germline V gene (reference sequence) are MNHEY and SMNVEV. Library creation used the immunoSEQ multiplex PCR assay. From the authors' description of their analysis: To diagnose cytomegalovirus status from the catalog of TCR beta chain sequences, a statistical classification framework was built. Entries here come from immuneACCESS through TCRdb and include only in-frame sequences with V and J called. Some clones fail to appear in such tables; in the studies checked, an unresolved V gene covers under half of the shortfall, and the cause of the remainder is unknown. For V, J and clone size, that table is used; D and trimming come from the DNA. This sample is represented by 71,000 or so clones; roughly 94% of them were singletons. The top ten clonotypes cover under 1.5% of the sample.

Donors formed part of the validation cohort, which comprised about 130 subjects and was distinct from the first cohort of roughly 600 subjects. The chain uses TRBV27 and TRBJ1-2, with 9 bases aligning to TRBD1. This receptor was taken from a man younger than 35 in good health and CMV-seropositive. The sample consisted of PBMCs. The DNA is as follows: TGTGCCAGCAGTTGGGGGACAGGGAGAGACTATGGCTACACCTTC. Protein translation: CASSWGTGRDYGYTF.